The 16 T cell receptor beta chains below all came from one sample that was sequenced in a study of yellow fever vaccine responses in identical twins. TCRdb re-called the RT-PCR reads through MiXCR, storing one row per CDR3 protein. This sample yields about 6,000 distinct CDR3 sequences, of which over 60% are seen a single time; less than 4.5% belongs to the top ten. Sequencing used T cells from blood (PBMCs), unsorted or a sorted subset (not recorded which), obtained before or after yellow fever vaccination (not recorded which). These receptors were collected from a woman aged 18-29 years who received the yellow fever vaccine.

The CDR3 DNA sequence: TGTGCCAGCAGCTTAACAGCCACAATCGAAGCTTTCTTT. It specifies CASSLTATIEAFF. The chain uses TRBV7-3 and TRBJ1-1; no firm D call. V gave up 0 bases and J gave up 8 bases, with 10 bases separating them. From germline, CDR1 is SGHTA and CDR2 FQGTGA. The CDR3 has 13 amino acids.

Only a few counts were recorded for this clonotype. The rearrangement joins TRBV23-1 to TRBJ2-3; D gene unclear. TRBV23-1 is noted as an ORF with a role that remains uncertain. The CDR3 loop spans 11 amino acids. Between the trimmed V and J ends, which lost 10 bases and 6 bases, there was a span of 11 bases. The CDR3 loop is CATLSFDTQYF. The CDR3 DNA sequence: TGCGCCACCCTAAGTTTTGATACGCAGTATTTT.

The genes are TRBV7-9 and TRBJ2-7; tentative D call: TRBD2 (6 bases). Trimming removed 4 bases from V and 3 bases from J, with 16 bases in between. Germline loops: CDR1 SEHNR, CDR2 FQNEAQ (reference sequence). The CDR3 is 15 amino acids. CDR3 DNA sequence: TGTGCCAGCAGCTCCGGGCCCCCGGAGGGCTACGAGCAGTACTTC. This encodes CASSSGPPEGYEQYF.

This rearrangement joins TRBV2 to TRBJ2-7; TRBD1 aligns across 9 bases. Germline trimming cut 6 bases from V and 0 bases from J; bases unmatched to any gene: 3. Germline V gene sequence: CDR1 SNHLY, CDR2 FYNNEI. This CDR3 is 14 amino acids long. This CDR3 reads CASRETGGSYEQYF. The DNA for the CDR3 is TGTGCCAGCAGAGAGACAGGGGGCTCCTACGAGCAGTACTTC.

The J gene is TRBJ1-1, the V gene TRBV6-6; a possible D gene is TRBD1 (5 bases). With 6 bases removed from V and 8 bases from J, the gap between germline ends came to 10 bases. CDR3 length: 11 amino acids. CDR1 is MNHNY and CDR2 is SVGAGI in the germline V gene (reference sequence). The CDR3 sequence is CASSFRTEAFF. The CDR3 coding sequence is TGTGCCAGCAGCTTCAGGACAGAAGCTTTCTTT.

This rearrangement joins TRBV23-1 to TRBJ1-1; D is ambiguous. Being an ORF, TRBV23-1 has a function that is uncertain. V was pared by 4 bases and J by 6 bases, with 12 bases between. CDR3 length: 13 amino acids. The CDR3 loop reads CASSLGATAEAFF. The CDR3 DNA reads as TGCGCCAGCAGTCTCGGCGCGACGGCTGAAGCTTTCTTT.

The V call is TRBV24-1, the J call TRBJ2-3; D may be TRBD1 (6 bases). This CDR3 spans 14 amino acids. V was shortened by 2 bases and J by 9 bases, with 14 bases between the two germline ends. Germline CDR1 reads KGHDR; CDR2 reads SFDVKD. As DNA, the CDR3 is TGTGCCACCAGTGATTCGGACAGCCTTCTGACGCAGTATTTT. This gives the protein CATSDSDSLLTQYF.

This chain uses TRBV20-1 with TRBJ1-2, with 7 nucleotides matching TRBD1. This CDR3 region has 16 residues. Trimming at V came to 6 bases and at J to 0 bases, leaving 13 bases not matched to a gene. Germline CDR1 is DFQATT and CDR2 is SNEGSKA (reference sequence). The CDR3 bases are TGCAGTGCAAAGAATGACAGGGCCCCCACTAACTATGGCTACACCTTC. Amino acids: CSAKNDRAPTNYGYTF.

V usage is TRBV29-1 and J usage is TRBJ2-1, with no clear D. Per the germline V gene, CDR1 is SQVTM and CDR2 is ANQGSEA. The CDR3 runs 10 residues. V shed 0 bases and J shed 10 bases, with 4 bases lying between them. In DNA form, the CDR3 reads TGCAGCGTTGAAGAGGCGGAGCAGTTCTTC. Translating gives CSVEEAEQFF.

The CDR3 loop reads CASSTREETQYF. The CDR3 coding sequence is TGTGCCAGCAGCACTAGGGAGGAGACCCAGTACTTC. The V and J genes are TRBV7-6 and TRBJ2-5; weak D call: TRBD2 (5 bases). The germline CDR1 and CDR2 sequences are SGHVS and FNYEAQ. There are 12 residues in the CDR3. Trimming removed 5 bases at V and 5 bases at J, with 9 bases between.

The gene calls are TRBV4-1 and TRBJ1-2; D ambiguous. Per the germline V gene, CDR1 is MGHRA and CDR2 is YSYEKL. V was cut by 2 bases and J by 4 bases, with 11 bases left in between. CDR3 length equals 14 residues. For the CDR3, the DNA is TGCGCCAGCAGCCAAACTTCCGGAAGCTATGGCTACACCTTC. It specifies CASSQTSGSYGYTF.

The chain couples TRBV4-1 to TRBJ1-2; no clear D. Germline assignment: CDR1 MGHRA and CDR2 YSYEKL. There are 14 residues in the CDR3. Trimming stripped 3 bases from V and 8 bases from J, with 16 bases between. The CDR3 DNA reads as TGCGCCAGCAGCCAGGCCACAGATCGGAGGGGCTACACCTTC. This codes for CASSQATDRRGYTF.

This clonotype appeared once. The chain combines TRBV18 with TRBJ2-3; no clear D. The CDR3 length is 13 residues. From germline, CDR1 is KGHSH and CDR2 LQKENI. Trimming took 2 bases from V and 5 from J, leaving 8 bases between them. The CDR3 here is CASSPSREDTQYF. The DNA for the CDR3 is TGTGCCAGCTCACCATCACGCGAAGATACGCAGTATTTT.

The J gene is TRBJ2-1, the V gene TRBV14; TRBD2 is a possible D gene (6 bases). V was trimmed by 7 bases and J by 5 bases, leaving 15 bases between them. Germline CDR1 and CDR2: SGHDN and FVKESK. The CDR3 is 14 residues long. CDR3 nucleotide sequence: TGTGCCAGCACCCTGAAGTGGGGGGACAATGAGCAGTTCTTC. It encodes CASTLKWGDNEQFF. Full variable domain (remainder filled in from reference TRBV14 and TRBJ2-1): EAGVTQFPSHSVIEKGQTVTLRCDPISGHDNLYWYRRVMGKEIKFLLHFVKESKQDESGMPNNRFLAERTGGTYSTLKVQPAELEDSGVYFCASTLKWGDNEQFFGPGTRLTVL.

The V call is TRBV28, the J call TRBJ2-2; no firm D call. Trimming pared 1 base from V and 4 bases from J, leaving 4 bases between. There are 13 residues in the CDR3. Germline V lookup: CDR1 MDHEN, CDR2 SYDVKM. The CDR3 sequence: CASSLSLTGELFF. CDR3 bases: TGTGCCAGCAGTTTATCCCTCACCGGGGAGCTGTTTTTT.

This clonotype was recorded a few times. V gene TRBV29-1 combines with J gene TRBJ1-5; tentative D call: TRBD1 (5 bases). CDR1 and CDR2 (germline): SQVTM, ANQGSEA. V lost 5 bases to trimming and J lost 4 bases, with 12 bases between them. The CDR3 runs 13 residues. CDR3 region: CSVSEGANQPQHF. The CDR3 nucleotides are TGCAGCGTTTCTGAAGGGGCTAATCAGCCCCAGCATTTT. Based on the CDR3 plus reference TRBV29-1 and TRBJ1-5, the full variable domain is SAVISQKPSRDICQRGTSLTIQCQVDSQVTMMFWYRQQPGQSLTLIATANQGSEATYESGFVIDKFPISRPNLTFSTLTVSNMSPEDSSIYLCSVSEGANQPQHFGDGTRLSIL.